The text below deals with one TCR beta chain. This sample stems from a study of cytomegalovirus exposure and HLA in healthy donors. V gave up 5 bases and J gave up 0 bases, with 13 bases separating them. Germline CDR1 SSHAT, CDR2 FNYEAQ (reference sequence). CDR3 size: 15 residues. The PCR ran on 60 Vbeta and 13 Jbeta primers. Produced via immunoSEQ multiplex PCR; TCRdb's table is partial and in-frame only. The table lists about 150,000 clones, about 85% of them singletons. The source of this sequence is a woman aged 18-29 years in good health and CMV-seronegative. The chain joins TRBV7-7 to TRBJ2-5, with D maybe TRBD2 (5 bases). Specimen: PBMCs. The CDR3 DNA follows: TGTGCCAGCAGCGGAGGACGGACGTACCAAGAGACCCAGTACTTC. Translated, it gives CASSGGRTYQETQYF.